This T cell receptor beta chain emerged from a study of PD-L1 blockade in urothelial cancer. On the study more broadly: Analysis of blood occurred 3 weeks (second dose) and 6 weeks after treatment start.

Libraries were prepared by immunoSEQ multiplex PCR; TCRdb keeps only in-frame clonotypes and omits some of them. The sample includes about 30,000 clones, 87% of them seen just once. Trimming took 4 bases from V and 2 from J; bases not matched to a gene: 8. The CDR3 has 17 residues. The germline V gene encodes CDR1 MNHNS and CDR2 SASEGT. Sequenced material: PBMCs, taken around atezolizumab (anti-PD-L1) treatment. The chain uses TRBV6-1 and TRBJ2-2, with 9 nucleotides matching TRBD1. This receptor was identified in a man aged 50-59 years with urothelial cancer. The DNA of the CDR3 is TGTGCCAGCAGTGCCCAACAGGGGGCGCGAAACACCGGGGAGCTGTTTTTT. Its translation: CASSAQQGARNTGELFF.